This is a list of T cell receptor beta chains from one sample in a study of T cells in Graves' hyperthyroidism and ophthalmopathy. TCRdb redid the calling of the multiplex PCR reads with MiXCR, one entry per CDR3 protein. The data show more than 300,000 distinct CDR3 sequences, roughly a sixth seen once. The sample comprised blood. The receptors originated from a woman in her twenties or thirties with Graves' hyperthyroidism that later progressed to Graves' ophthalmopathy. Each CDR3 is given with its conserved first and last residue. Each record gives: J gene, clone size, V gene, D gene, CDR3 protein, CDR3 DNA. A D gene is named only where the DNA matches it firmly. Only part of the rows carry a size: once, few, many, or a class if the clone is expanded.

J gene: TRBJ1-4; clone size: few; V gene: TRBV5-1; D gene: .; CDR3 protein: CASSFTGSPTNEKLFF; CDR3 DNA: TGCGCCAGCAGCTTTACAGGGTCCCCAACTAATGAAAAACTGTTTTTT
J gene: TRBJ2-1; clone size: few; V gene: TRBV27; D gene: TRBD2; CDR3 protein: CASSPGLAGGEQFF; CDR3 DNA: TGTGCCAGCAGTCCGGGACTAGCGGGAGGAGAGCAGTTCTTC
J gene: TRBJ2-3; clone size: many; V gene: TRBV6-5; D gene: .; CDR3 protein: CASKGPISTDTQYF; CDR3 DNA: TGTGCCAGCAAAGGACCGATTAGCACAGATACGCAGTATTTT
J gene: TRBJ2-5; clone size: many; V gene: TRBV10-3; D gene: .; CDR3 protein: CAISQRGQETQYF; CDR3 DNA: TGTGCCATCAGTCAACGGGGACAAGAGACCCAGTACTTC
J gene: TRBJ1-1; clone size: many; V gene: TRBV5-1; D gene: .; CDR3 protein: CASSWTANTEAFF; CDR3 DNA: TGCGCCAGCAGCTGGACAGCGAACACTGAAGCTTTCTTT
J gene: TRBJ2-2; clone size: many; V gene: TRBV25-1; D gene: .; CDR3 protein: CASGSVRENTGELFF; CDR3 DNA: TGTGCCAGCGGAAGTGTCAGGGAGAACACCGGGGAGCTGTTTTTT
J gene: TRBJ1-5; clone size: many; V gene: TRBV28; D gene: .; CDR3 protein: CASRNTRGAGNQPQHF; CDR3 DNA: TGTGCCAGCAGAAATACCCGGGGGGCGGGGAATCAGCCCCAGCATTTT
J gene: TRBJ2-4; clone size: many; V gene: TRBV28; D gene: TRBD1; CDR3 protein: CASSPGTGRDIQYF; CDR3 DNA: TGTGCCAGCAGTCCCGGGACAGGGAGGGACATTCAGTACTTC
J gene: TRBJ1-1; clone size: .; V gene: TRBV11-2; D gene: .; CDR3 protein: CASSLDLAAEAFF; CDR3 DNA: TGTGCCAGCAGCTTAGATTTGGCAGCTGAAGCTTTCTTT
J gene: TRBJ1-2; clone size: .; V gene: TRBV9; D gene: .; CDR3 protein: CASSVGNSPYGYTF; CDR3 DNA: TGTGCCAGCAGCGTAGGGAACAGCCCCTATGGCTACACCTTC
J gene: TRBJ2-1; clone size: .; V gene: TRBV29-1; D gene: .; CDR3 protein: CSVVQDTEQFF; CDR3 DNA: TGCAGCGTTGTCCAGGATACTGAGCAGTTCTTC
J gene: TRBJ2-3; clone size: .; V gene: TRBV28; D gene: .; CDR3 protein: CASRLLGGNRDTQYF; CDR3 DNA: TGTGCCAGCAGATTACTAGGAGGGAATCGGGATACGCAGTATTTT
J gene: TRBJ2-7; clone size: many; V gene: TRBV12-3/TRBV12-4; D gene: .; CDR3 protein: CASSLLGHRRTTYEQYF; CDR3 DNA: TGTGCCAGCAGTTTATTAGGACACAGGAGGACAACCTACGAGCAGTACTTC
J gene: TRBJ2-3; clone size: many; V gene: TRBV6-2/TRBV6-3; D gene: TRBD1; CDR3 protein: CASQFRDRAPDTQYF; CDR3 DNA: TGTGCCAGCCAATTTCGGGACAGGGCACCAGATACGCAGTATTTT
J gene: TRBJ2-3; clone size: .; V gene: TRBV7-9; D gene: .; CDR3 protein: CASSFYPRRTTSMTDTQYF; CDR3 DNA: TGTGCCAGCAGCTTTTACCCAAGAAGGACGACTAGTATGACAGATACGCAGTATTTT
J gene: TRBJ2-3; clone size: many; V gene: TRBV11-2; D gene: TRBD1; CDR3 protein: CASSHRDRLTDTQYF; CDR3 DNA: TGTGCCAGCAGCCACCGGGACAGGCTCACAGATACGCAGTATTTT
J gene: TRBJ2-1; clone size: many; V gene: TRBV27; D gene: TRBD2; CDR3 protein: CASSLSAGEGLNEQFF; CDR3 DNA: TGTGCCAGCAGTTTATCAGCGGGAGAGGGGTTAAATGAGCAGTTCTTC
J gene: TRBJ2-5; clone size: .; V gene: TRBV3-1; D gene: TRBD2; CDR3 protein: CASSLGTSGRKTQYF; CDR3 DNA: TGTGCCAGCAGCCTAGGGACTAGCGGGAGGAAGACCCAGTACTTC
J gene: TRBJ2-7; clone size: .; V gene: TRBV20-1; D gene: .; CDR3 protein: CSARADGSYEQYF; CDR3 DNA: TGCAGTGCTAGAGCGGATGGGTCCTACGAGCAGTACTTC
J gene: TRBJ1-2; clone size: many; V gene: TRBV15; D gene: TRBD1; CDR3 protein: CATSARLTGADGYTF; CDR3 DNA: TGTGCCACCAGCGCCCGCCTAACAGGGGCCGATGGCTACACCTTC
J gene: TRBJ1-2; clone size: .; V gene: TRBV15; D gene: .; CDR3 protein: CATSRVRGATRYTF; CDR3 DNA: TGTGCCACCAGCAGAGTAAGGGGGGCGACTCGCTACACCTTC
J gene: TRBJ2-7; clone size: many; V gene: TRBV12-3/TRBV12-4; D gene: TRBD1; CDR3 protein: CASSLAIYRGLENEQYF; CDR3 DNA: TGTGCCAGCAGTCTTGCCATTTACAGGGGGCTCGAGAACGAGCAGTACTTC
J gene: TRBJ2-1; clone size: .; V gene: TRBV28; D gene: .; CDR3 protein: CASSYSGAPSYNEQFF; CDR3 DNA: TGTGCCAGCAGCTATAGCGGAGCGCCCTCCTACAATGAGCAGTTCTTC
J gene: TRBJ2-5; clone size: few; V gene: TRBV4-1; D gene: .; CDR3 protein: CASGGLGWETQYF; CDR3 DNA: TGCGCCAGCGGCGGACTCGGGTGGGAGACCCAGTACTTC
J gene: TRBJ2-1; clone size: many; V gene: TRBV28; D gene: TRBD2; CDR3 protein: CASSYQGLYNEQFF; CDR3 DNA: TGTGCCAGCAGTTACCAGGGACTATACAATGAGCAGTTCTTC
J gene: TRBJ2-1; clone size: many; V gene: TRBV14; D gene: TRBD2; CDR3 protein: CASSQLRDGRGGLNEQFF; CDR3 DNA: TGTGCCAGCAGCCAACTAAGAGACGGGCGGGGGGGTCTCAATGAGCAGTTCTTC
J gene: TRBJ1-6; clone size: many; V gene: TRBV20-1; D gene: .; CDR3 protein: CSARSPLEGYSPLHF; CDR3 DNA: TGCAGTGCTAGGTCCCCGCTGGAGGGTTATTCACCCCTCCACTTT
J gene: TRBJ2-7; clone size: many; V gene: TRBV6-5; D gene: .; CDR3 protein: CASSYSLNGEQYF; CDR3 DNA: TGTGCCAGCAGTTACTCACTGAATGGGGAGCAGTACTTC